The rows below give T cell receptor beta chains drawn from one sample of a study of blood T cell repertoires in COVID-19. Here immunoSEQ multiplex PCR was the method, and the copy in TCRdb shows in-frame clones only, minus some. The table lists about 100,000 clones, 75% to 90% of them singletons, with roughly 4.4% in the top ten. The sample taken for sequencing was peripheral blood. The receptors stem from a human donor in a cohort sampled during active COVID-19. Each CDR3 is given with its conserved first and last residue. D genes are given only for firm matches. The size of a clone is reported for some rows only, either as once, few or many, or as a class for expanded clones.

TRBV24-1	NA	TRBJ2-5	TRBD1	TGTGCCACCAGTGACGCTTCAGGGACAGGGTCCCAAGAGACCCAGTACTTC	CATSDASGTGSQETQYF
TRBV7-9	NA	TRBJ2-7	TRBD1	TGTGCCAGCCAAGGGACAGGGGGCTCCTACGAGCAGTACTTC	CASQGTGGSYEQYF
TRBV4-1	NA	TRBJ2-7	TRBD1	TGCGCCAGCAGCCAAATAAGGGGGCTAGGATACGAGCAGTACTTC	CASSQIRGLGYEQYF
TRBV7-9	NA	TRBJ2-4	NA	TGTGCCAGCAGCCCCTTAGGGCAGGGGGGATTAGCCAAAAACATTCAGTACTTC	CASSPLGQGGLAKNIQYF
TRBV11-2	NA	TRBJ2-3	TRBD2	TGTGCCAGCAGCCTTAGCGGGTCCACAGATACGCAGTATTTT	CASSLSGSTDTQYF
TRBV3-1/TRBV3-2	NA	TRBJ1-3	TRBD1	TGTGCCAGCAGCAAAAGACAGGGTGGAAACACCATATATTTT	CASSKRQGGNTIYF
TRBV5-4	many	TRBJ2-7	TRBD1	TGTGCCAGCAGCCGGAATAGGGACAGCCACGAGCAGTACTTC	CASSRNRDSHEQYF
TRBV4-3	NA	TRBJ2-2	NA	TGCGCCAGCAGCCAAGAACAGATAAACACCGGGGAGCTGTTTTTT	CASSQEQINTGELFF
TRBV4-3	NA	TRBJ2-7	NA	TGCGCCAGCAGCCAAGGGACAGCTGAATTCTACGAGCAGTACTTC	CASSQGTAEFYEQYF
TRBV7-9	NA	TRBJ1-1	NA	TGTGCCAGCAGCTTAGCTCAGTGGAACACTGAAGCTTTCTTT	CASSLAQWNTEAFF
TRBV12-3/TRBV12-4	NA	TRBJ2-1	NA	TGTGCCAGCAGGGGGACTTATTACAATGAGCAGTTCTTC	CASRGTYYNEQFF
TRBV28	NA	TRBJ2-3	NA	TGTGCCAGCAAGCCCGGCACAGATACGCAGTATTTT	CASKPGTDTQYF
TRBV5-4	NA	TRBJ1-1	NA	TGTGCCAGCAGCTTCAACAGGGTCGCGAACACTGAAGCTTTCTTT	CASSFNRVANTEAFF
TRBV12-2	NA	TRBJ1-3	NA	TGTGCAAGTCGCCCACGGACAGGCCCCAGGGAAAACACCATATATTTT	CASRPRTGPRENTIYF
TRBV11-2	NA	TRBJ2-7	NA	TGTGCCAGCAGGCCCATCGGGGTAATCGGGGAGCAGTACTTC	CASRPIGVIGEQYF
TRBV7-9	NA	TRBJ2-1	TRBD1	TGTGCCAGCAGCTTAGCGGAGGGGACAGGGACCTACAATGAGCAGTTCTTC	CASSLAEGTGTYNEQFF
TRBV28	NA	TRBJ2-7	NA	TGTGCCAGCAGTACATCAGGGGATGAGCAGTACTTC	CASSTSGDEQYF
TRBV30	NA	TRBJ1-6	NA	TGTGCCTGGAGCCCCAAGGGGAATTCACCCCTCCACTTT	CAWSPKGNSPLHF
TRBV30	NA	TRBJ2-2	TRBD1	TGTGCCTGGAGTGTACTGCAGGGGGCGGCCACCGGGGAGCTGTTTTTT	CAWSVLQGAATGELFF
TRBV10-3	NA	TRBJ2-1	TRBD2	TGTGCCATCAGTGGGACTAGCGGGGGGGCTAATGAGCAGTTCTTC	CAISGTSGGANEQFF
TRBV5-6	NA	TRBJ1-5	NA	TGTGCCTCCCAGAGGGGGACCTATAGCAATCAGCCCCAGCATTTT	CASQRGTYSNQPQHF
TRBV7-2	NA	TRBJ2-2	NA	TGTGCCAGCAGCTTTGCAGGGACCGGGGAGCTGTTTTTT	CASSFAGTGELFF
TRBV19	NA	TRBJ2-3	NA	TGTGCCAGTACTCACACCGTCACAGATACGCAGTATTTT	CASTHTVTDTQYF
TRBV14	NA	TRBJ2-5	NA	TGTGCCAGCAGCCAAGATGCGGCGGGGTTGTGGGGAGAGACCCAGTACTTC	CASSQDAAGLWGETQYF
TRBV7-6	NA	TRBJ2-2	TRBD1	TGTGCCAGCAGCGCGAGGAACAGGGGGGCCGGGGAGCTGTTTTTT	CASSARNRGAGELFF
TRBV20-1	NA	TRBJ2-1	NA	TGCAGTGCTAGTAGTCTTCAGGGCTCTGAGCAGTTCTTC	CSASSLQGSEQFF
TRBV7-2	NA	TRBJ2-1	NA	TGTGCCAGCAGCCCAACTCTGGCCTACAATGAGCAGTTCTTC	CASSPTLAYNEQFF
TRBV2	NA	TRBJ2-1	NA	TGTGCCAGCAGTGTTGTGACAGGCCGGCCTGAGCAGTTCTTC	CASSVVTGRPEQFF
TRBV5-1	few	TRBJ2-2	TRBD1	TGCGCCAGCAGCTGGGGGACAGGGAACACCGGGGAGCTGTTTTTT	CASSWGTGNTGELFF
TRBV5-1	NA	TRBJ1-6	NA	TGCGCCAGCAGCGCCGGGACACATAATTCACCCCTCCACTTT	CASSAGTHNSPLHF
TRBV28	NA	TRBJ1-2	NA	TGTGCCAGCAGTTCTAATTCCGGGGACCCAGCGGGTGGCTACACCTTC	CASSSNSGDPAGGYTF
TRBV18	NA	TRBJ2-6	NA	TGTGCCAGCTCACCTAGAAGCTCTGGGGCCAACGTCCTGACTTTC	CASSPRSSGANVLTF
TRBV7-3	NA	TRBJ2-2	TRBD2	TGTGCCAGCAGCCGGGGACTAGCGGGGGGCACCGGGGAGCTGTTTTTT	CASSRGLAGGTGELFF
TRBV4-3	few	TRBJ1-2	NA	TGCGCCAGCAGCAAAGCAGCCGGGGGGGGCGGCTATGGCTACACCTTC	CASSKAAGGGGYGYTF
TRBV5-6	NA	TRBJ2-7	NA	TGTGCCAGCAGCCTCGGCCGCGTAGGCGGCGAGCAGTACTTC	CASSLGRVGGEQYF
TRBV4-3	few	TRBJ1-6	TRBD1	TGCGCCAGCAGCCAAGTTCACGGACAGGAGGGATCACCCCTCCACTTT	CASSQVHGQEGSPLHF